The 7 T cell receptor beta chains reported below all come from one sample, sequenced in a study of cytomegalovirus exposure and HLA in healthy donors. 60 Vbeta and 13 Jbeta primers were used in PCR. The table came from immunoSEQ multiplex PCR; TCRdb's copy has only in-frame clones and leaves some out. The sample has 150,000 to 200,000 clones; the top ten hold 6.5%. Sequenced sample: PBMCs. The source is a man aged 30 to 45 in good health and CMV-seronegative.

The chain employs TRBV6-5 and TRBJ2-5, with a possible D match to TRBD2 (7 bases). Trimming cost V 1 base and J 5 bases, with 14 bases left between them. The CDR3 runs 15 residues. Germline lookup yields CDR1 MNHEY and CDR2 SVGAGI. The CDR3 protein is CASSYWRGGGETQYF. The CDR3 DNA reads TGTGCCAGCAGTTACTGGAGGGGGGGCGGTGAGACCCAGTACTTC.

This chain joins TRBV5-4 and TRBJ2-1, with 8 bases matching TRBD1. This CDR3 spans 14 amino acids. Per the germline V gene, CDR1 is SGHNT and CDR2 is YYREEE (reference sequence). Germline trimming cut 3 bases from V and 5 bases from J; bases unmatched to any gene: 4. The CDR3 protein is CASSSGTGNNEQFF. DNA of the CDR3: TGTGCCAGCAGCTCGGGGACAGGCAACAATGAGCAGTTCTTC.

The chain recombines TRBV7-2 with TRBJ1-4, with 7 bases that match TRBD1. CDR3 length equals 15 residues. Germline CDR1 is SGHTA and CDR2 is FQGNSA. The ends lost 2 bases at V and 2 bases at J; junction bases unmatched: 2. CDR3 nucleotide sequence: TGTGCCAGCAGCTTAAGGGGGCTGACTAATGAAAAACTGTTTTTT. Translating it yields CASSLRGLTNEKLFF.

The chain combines TRBV11-2 with TRBJ2-7, with D uncertain. In germline, CDR1 is SGHAT, CDR2 FQNNGV. The CDR3 extends over 14 amino acids. Trimming cost V 1 base and J 2 bases, with 9 bases left between them. The CDR3: CASSLVSSTYEQYF. In nucleotides, the CDR3 is TGTGCCAGCAGCTTAGTTTCGAGTACCTACGAGCAGTACTTC.

This chain uses TRBV11-2 with TRBJ2-1; TRBD1 might be the D (5 bases). Trimming took off 2 bases at V and 8 bases at J, with 13 bases between the two ends. The CDR3 totals 14 residues. The germline V gene encodes CDR1 SGHAT and CDR2 FQNNGV. CDR3 sequence (DNA): TGTGCCAGCAGCTTAATGACAGAGCTCGATGAGCAGTTCTTC. This encodes CASSLMTELDEQFF.

The chain links TRBV29-1 to TRBJ2-5; 10 nucleotides line up with TRBD2. The J call is in doubt because the DNA end fits TRBJ2-7 better. The V gene's germline CDR1 is SQVTM and CDR2 ANQGSEA. The CDR3 consists of 12 residues. CDR3 DNA: TGCAGCGTAACTAGCGGGAAGAGCGAGCAGTACTTC. This sequence encodes CSVTSGKSEQYF.

The chain joins TRBV7-2 to TRBJ2-3; tentatively, D is TRBD2 (5 bases). The germline CDR1 and CDR2 sequences are SGHTA and FQGNSA. CDR3 length equals 14 residues. V shed 2 bases and J shed 6 bases, with 12 bases lying between them. The CDR3 DNA sequence: TGTGCCAGCAGCTTATCGGCGGGCGGGGATACGCAGTATTTT. It translates to CASSLSAGGDTQYF.